This T cell receptor (beta chain) originates from a study of shared clonotypes between healthy human individuals. The CDR3 runs to 12 residues. Germline CDR1 reads LNHDA; CDR2 reads SQIVND (reference sequence). J gave up 6 bases and V 10 bases, and 8 bases lay outside the gene matches. When replicate PCRs were run on sorted subsets, they used 200 to 250 ng DNA, some 33,000 T cell genomes. Measured with immunoSEQ multiplex PCR; TCRdb has only the in-frame clones, and not every one. The table has some 580,000 clones, less than 98% seen once; the top ten hold about 0.06%. Sequenced material: naive CD4+ T cells sorted from blood. Subset meaning: CD45RA+ positively selected. The source is a woman aged 25-40 years in good health. The chain links TRBV19 to TRBJ1-1; 7 positions match TRBD1. CDR3 region: CATGQAVAEAFF. Written as DNA, the CDR3 is TGTGCCACAGGACAGGCGGTCGCTGAAGCTTTCTTT.